Described below is a single T cell receptor (beta chain) sequence and its context. Its antigen is as yet unknown. A read error may be the cause here, since a much bigger clone is one base away. Because it lacks the conserved phenylalanine or tryptophan at the end, this CDR3 is likely a read error. The data derive from a study of human T cells and chemical hapten exposure. Whole-study context: Sensitization employed 2% DPC on approximately 2 cm by approximately 2 cm of upper inner arm skin.

Study results and caveats: Those TCRs sitting above 1 in 1000 frequency stayed the same with DPC sensitization. Expanded TCR sets contained significantly more large CDR3 similarity clusters than controls.

V was shortened by 2 bases and J by 7 bases, with 5 bases between the two germline ends. The CDR3 has 12 amino acids. Germline loops: CDR1 SGHTA, CDR2 FQGTGA. The time point: patch test 3, about 24 weeks after DPC sensitization. Treatment meaning: therapeutic diphenylcyclopropenone sensitization with weekly scalp DPC. The drawing of blood occurred before each patch test was applied. Each CDR3 protein gets one entry after TCRdb re-called the RACE reads with MiXCR. The table shows under 100,000 distinct CDR3 sequences, with about a tenth occurring only once. This TCR derives from a woman aged 45 to 65 with alopecia areata. Some clones in this sample may be carry-over from other donors' samples. This chain links TRBV7-3 with TRBJ2-2; no firm D call. The material sequenced was whole blood, taken in connection with sensitization to the hapten diphenylcyclopropenone (DPC). The CDR3 region is CASSLFGGELFL. CDR3 DNA: TGTGCCAGCAGCTTATTTGGCGGGGAGCTGTTTCTT.